Listed below are T cell receptor beta chains from one sample, sequenced in a study of metastatic and nonmetastatic thyroid tumors. TCRdb reanalyzed the PCR reads with MiXCR. The data show approximately 2,200 clones, 9.5% to 12% seen once. The sequencing sample was made of tumor tissue. Source of these receptors: a female donor with papillary thyroid cancer or a benign thyroid nodule (not recorded which). Some clones in this sample may be carry-over from other donors' samples. Each CDR3 is given with its conserved first and last residue. The D gene is left open where the match is weak. Rows may omit the clone size; those that give it use once, few, many or a size class.

j_call,clone_size,v_call,d_call,cdr3_aa,cdr3_nt
TRBJ2-3,many,TRBV29-1,NA,CSVVPLRLGDTQYF,TGCAGCGTTGTGCCCCTTCGCCTAGGGGATACGCAGTATTTT
TRBJ1-5,many,TRBV4-2,NA,CASSRGNQPQHF,TGTGCCAGCAGTCGAGGGAATCAGCCCCAGCATTTT
TRBJ1-5,large,TRBV27,NA,CASSFGGGDQPQHF,TGTGCCAGCAGTTTTGGCGGGGGCGATCAGCCCCAGCATTTT
TRBJ2-6,large,TRBV6-1,NA,CASNSGVSGANVLTF,TGTGCCAGCAACTCAGGGGTCTCTGGGGCCAACGTCCTGACTTTC
TRBJ1-6,medium-sized,TRBV11-2,NA,CASSLGTALSPLHF,TGTGCCAGCAGCTTAGGGACGGCGTTGTCACCCCTCCACTTT
TRBJ1-2,many,TRBV4-1,TRBD1,CASSQIPDRWDGYTF,TGCGCCAGCAGCCAGATTCCGGACAGGTGGGATGGCTACACCTTC
TRBJ2-7,medium-sized,TRBV20-1,TRBD2,CSARGSSGLASAYEQYF,TGCAGTGCTAGAGGGTCCTCGGGACTAGCGTCTGCCTACGAGCAGTACTTC
TRBJ2-7,medium-sized,TRBV4-3,NA,CASSQEAQASYEQYF,TGCGCCAGCAGCCAAGAGGCCCAGGCCAGCTACGAGCAGTACTTC
TRBJ2-7,NA,TRBV7-6,TRBD1,CASSLTGQGLYEQYF,TGTGCCAGCAGCTTGACGGGACAGGGCTTATACGAGCAGTACTTC
TRBJ1-6,large,TRBV12-3/TRBV12-4,NA,CASSFRGNSPLHF,TGTGCCAGCAGTTTCAGAGGTAATTCACCCCTCCACTTT
TRBJ2-1,NA,TRBV11-2,NA,CASSSWGGSSYNEQFF,TGTGCCAGCAGCTCATGGGGCGGTAGCTCCTACAATGAGCAGTTCTTC
TRBJ1-1,NA,TRBV4-3,NA,CANSQDGENTEAFF,TGCGCCAACAGCCAAGACGGGGAGAACACTGAAGCTTTCTTC
TRBJ1-2,medium-sized,TRBV4-2,TRBD1,CASSQDSLDRVDGYTF,TGTGCCAGCAGCCAAGATAGTTTGGACAGGGTCGATGGCTACACCTTC
TRBJ2-5,large,TRBV12-3/TRBV12-4,NA,CASSLSVETQYF,TGTGCCAGCAGTTTGTCGGTAGAGACCCAGTACTTC
TRBJ1-1,hyperexpanded,TRBV6-1,TRBD1,CASSENRGPMGAAFF,TGTGCCAGCAGTGAAAATAGGGGGCCAATGGGGGCAGCTTTCTTT
TRBJ2-3,medium-sized,TRBV7-3,TRBD2,CASSSSGGGYTQYF,TGTGCCAGCAGCAGTAGCGGGGGGGGTTATACGCAGTATTTT
TRBJ2-5,once,TRBV9,NA,CASGTRTGKETQYF,TGTGCCAGCGGAACTCGCACAGGGAAAGAGACCCAGTACTTC
TRBJ1-5,many,TRBV2,NA,CASSDYRDRQPQHF,TGTGCCAGCAGTGATTACAGGGACCGCCAGCCCCAGCATTTT
TRBJ1-1,NA,TRBV11-2,NA,CASSGSLCGETEAFF,TGTGCCAGCAGCGGATCCCTGTGTGGGGAGACTGAAGCTTTCTTT
TRBJ2-2,medium-sized,TRBV6-2/TRBV6-3,NA,CASRPRDGSTGELFF,TGTGCCAGCAGACCCCGGGACGGCAGCACCGGGGAGCTGTTTTTT
TRBJ2-7,many,TRBV20-1,TRBD2,CSASNPRGGGEQYF,TGCAGTGCTAGTAACCCTCGCGGGGGGGGTGAGCAGTACTTC
TRBJ1-2,medium-sized,TRBV7-8,TRBD1,CASSSGQGNYGYTF,TGTGCCAGCAGCTCGGGACAGGGGAACTATGGCTACACCTTC
TRBJ2-1,NA,TRBV11-2,NA,CASSLDRIAEGQQFF,TGTGCCAGCAGCTTAGATCGGATAGCGGAGGGACAGCAGTTCTTC
TRBJ2-7,few,TRBV4-1,TRBD1,CANSQGGDGYYEQYF,TGCGCCAACAGCCAAGGGGGCGACGGATACTACGAGCAGTACTTC
TRBJ2-5,NA,TRBV5-1,NA,CASSLTGQAQETQYF,TGCGCCAGCAGCTTGACCGGGCAGGCCCAAGAGACCCAGTACTTC
TRBJ2-2,medium-sized,TRBV10-3,TRBD1,CAITGQENTGELFF,TGTGCCATCACGGGACAGGAGAACACCGGGGAGCTGTTTTTT
TRBJ2-3,NA,TRBV19,TRBD2,CASSLGGRSTDTQYF,TGTGCCAGTAGTTTAGGCGGGAGGAGCACAGATACGCAGTATTTT
TRBJ2-5,medium-sized,TRBV20-1,TRBD1,CSARTADRDQETQYF,TGCAGTGCTAGGACCGCCGACAGGGACCAAGAGACCCAGTACTTC
TRBJ1-3,NA,TRBV7-9,NA,CASDSYQGSGNTIYF,TGTGCCAGTGACTCTTATCAGGGCTCTGGAAACACCATATATTTT
TRBJ2-3,many,TRBV13,NA,CASALGDTQYF,TGTGCCAGCGCCCTCGGAGATACGCAGTATTTT